Listed below are T cell receptor beta chains from one sample, sequenced in a study of blood T cell repertoires in COVID-19. Assay: immunoSEQ multiplex PCR; the TCRdb copy retains only in-frame clones and omits some. There are 150,000 to 200,000 clones in the sample; about 85% occur only once, and approximately 8% lies in the top ten. Sample: PBMCs or T cells enriched from blood (not recorded which). These receptor sequences come from a woman aged 50 to 60 who had recovered from COVID-19. Both conserved end residues are part of each CDR3. D genes are given only for firm matches. Size is stated for part of the rows, as once, few or many counts, or as a class when the clone is expanded.

>TRBD1|TRBV29-1|NA|TRBJ1-4
CSVGLQGEKLFF
TGCAGCGTTGGGCTACAGGGGGAAAAACTGTTTTTT
>NA|TRBV12-3/TRBV12-4|NA|TRBJ2-3
CASSFLGRERYF
TGTGCCAGCAGTTTCTTGGGCCGGGAGAGGTATTTT
>NA|TRBV2|once|TRBJ2-7
CASSGERLEQYF
TGTGCCAGCAGTGGTGAGCGGCTCGAGCAGTACTTC
>TRBD2|TRBV4-2|NA|TRBJ2-3
CASSLGRASGGSDTQYF
TGTGCCAGCAGCCTTGGACGGGCTAGCGGTGGTAGCGATACGCAGTATTTT
>NA|TRBV27|NA|TRBJ1-5
CASSFDGPGGGQPQHF
TGTGCCAGCAGTTTTGATGGGCCTGGCGGAGGTCAGCCCCAGCATTTT
>NA|TRBV19|NA|TRBJ1-1
CASSFQISTNTEAFF
TGTGCCAGTAGTTTCCAGATATCCACGAACACTGAAGCTTTCTTT
>TRBD1|TRBV7-2|few|TRBJ1-4
CASSLRGPGEKLFF
TGTGCCAGCAGCTTAAGGGGGCCAGGAGAAAAACTGTTTTTT
>NA|TRBV6-1|few|TRBJ1-5
CASSDKNRVGNQPQHF
TGTGCCAGCAGTGATAAGAACAGGGTAGGCAATCAGCCCCAGCATTTT
>TRBD2|TRBV11-2|NA|TRBJ2-3
CASSGLTSADTQYF
TGTGCCAGCAGCGGACTGACTAGCGCAGATACGCAGTATTTT
>NA|TRBV14|few|TRBJ1-1
CASSQGLGALNPEAFF
TGTGCCAGCAGCCAAGGATTGGGGGCGCTTAATCCTGAAGCTTTCTTT
>NA|TRBV27|NA|TRBJ1-6
CASSLWTEGSPLHF
TGTGCCAGCAGCCTCTGGACAGAGGGTTCACCCCTCCACTTT
>NA|TRBV7-9|NA|TRBJ2-7
CASSLGGPYEQYF
TGTGCCAGCAGCTTAGGGGGGCCCTACGAGCAGTACTTC
>NA|TRBV7-9|NA|TRBJ2-3
CASSSSHTDTQYF
TGTGCCAGCAGCTCCAGTCACACAGATACGCAGTATTTT
>TRBD1|TRBV19|NA|TRBJ1-5
CASSIVILQGGSKSAQHF
TGTGCCAGTAGTATAGTTATTTTGCAGGGGGGTTCGAAATCAGCCCAGCATTTT
>TRBD2|TRBV28|NA|TRBJ2-7
CASSFLPSTSKNYEQYF
TGTGCCAGCAGTTTTCTCCCGTCGACTAGCAAAAACTACGAGCAGTACTTC
>TRBD2|TRBV9|NA|TRBJ2-2
CASSVSTSGNTGELFF
TGTGCCAGCAGCGTATCGACTAGCGGAAACACCGGGGAGCTGTTTTTT
>NA|TRBV7-2|NA|TRBJ2-1
CASSFNNEQFF
TGTGCCAGCAGCTTCAACAATGAGCAGTTCTTC
>NA|TRBV9|NA|TRBJ1-6
CASSSQGRSSYNSPLHF
TGTGCCAGCAGCTCACAGGGACGGAGCTCCTATAATTCACCCCTCCACTTT
>NA|TRBV18|NA|TRBJ1-6
CASSPGDNSPLHF
TGTGCCAGCTCACCAGGAGATAATTCACCCCTCCACTTT
>TRBD2|TRBV6-5|NA|TRBJ2-5
CASSLGAGTSEETQYF
TGTGCCAGCAGTTTGGGCGCCGGGACTAGTGAGGAGACCCAGTACTTC
>NA|TRBV10-3|NA|TRBJ2-5
CATVQEETQYF
TGTGCCACCGTACAGGAAGAGACCCAGTACTTC
>TRBD1|TRBV27|NA|TRBJ1-1
CASSTRTGENTEAFF
TGTGCCAGCAGTACGAGGACAGGGGAGAACACTGAAGCTTTCTTT
>NA|TRBV6-5|NA|TRBJ1-1
CASRDKTAGDTEAFF
TGTGCCAGCAGGGACAAAACGGCGGGGGACACTGAAGCTTTCTTT
>NA|TRBV4-3|once|TRBJ2-7
CASSQELAYQEQYF
TGCGCCAGCAGCCAAGAACTTGCCTATCAAGAGCAGTACTTC
>TRBD1|TRBV29-1|many|TRBJ2-7
CSEIQRDRNPYEQYF
TGCAGCGAAATACAACGGGACAGGAACCCCTACGAGCAGTACTTC
>NA|TRBV6-5|NA|TRBJ1-4
CASSTREEEKLFF
TGTGCCAGCAGTACCCGGGAAGAGGAAAAACTGTTTTTT
>TRBD1|TRBV28|NA|TRBJ1-1
CASSFAGGAGAFF
TGTGCCAGCAGTTTCGCAGGGGGCGCTGGAGCTTTCTTT
>NA|TRBV6-4|NA|TRBJ2-3
CASRISQTPDTQYF
TGTGCCAGCAGAATTAGTCAAACCCCCGATACGCAGTATTTT
>NA|TRBV7-9|NA|TRBJ1-2
CASSLGQGGERGYTF
TGTGCCAGCAGCTTAGGCCAGGGTGGCGAACGGGGCTACACCTTC
>NA|TRBV28|NA|TRBJ2-7
CASSFVQGYSEQYF
TGTGCCAGCAGTTTTGTACAGGGTTATAGCGAGCAGTACTTC
>NA|TRBV2|NA|TRBJ2-3
CASSVGLGQSSTDTQYF
TGTGCCAGCAGTGTCGGTTTGGGACAATCTAGCACAGATACGCAGTATTTT
>TRBD1|TRBV7-9|once|TRBJ2-7
CASSLLGGRGHEQYF
TGTGCCAGCAGCCTTCTAGGGGGCAGGGGCCACGAGCAGTACTTC
>NA|TRBV4-3|NA|TRBJ1-2
CASSHSTGLYGYTF
TGCGCCAGCAGCCATTCAACAGGGCTCTATGGCTACACCTTC
>TRBD2|TRBV7-2|once|TRBJ2-4
CASSPRLAGKNIQYF
TGTGCCAGCAGCCCCCGACTAGCGGGTAAAAACATTCAGTACTTC
>TRBD2|TRBV9|NA|TRBJ2-1
CASSVEAGPYNEQFF
TGTGCCAGCAGCGTAGAAGCGGGACCTTACAATGAGCAGTTCTTC
>NA|TRBV29-1|NA|TRBJ1-2
CSVLDIDYGYTF
TGCAGCGTGTTGGACATAGACTATGGCTACACCTTC
>NA|TRBV4-3|NA|TRBJ2-2
CASRPGIWAGELFF
TGCGCCAGCAGGCCGGGAATTTGGGCCGGGGAGCTGTTTTTT
>NA|TRBV27|NA|TRBJ1-4
CASSLGSREGGTEKLFF
TGTGCCAGCAGTTTAGGGTCCCGGGAGGGGGGAACTGAAAAACTGTTTTTT
>NA|TRBV19|NA|TRBJ1-2
CASSIGSFYGYTF
TGTGCCAGTAGTATAGGGAGCTTCTATGGCTACACCTTC
>NA|TRBV10-2|few|TRBJ2-2
CASGKRLAGELFF
TGCGCCAGCGGAAAGAGGCTGGCCGGGGAGCTGTTTTTT
>NA|TRBV28|NA|TRBJ1-2
CASSIPAGTTRGYTF
TGTGCCAGCAGTATTCCTGCGGGGACGACGCGAGGCTACACCTTC
>TRBD1|TRBV27|NA|TRBJ2-7
CASSSFTGGYEQYF
TGTGCCAGCAGTTCGTTTACAGGGGGCTACGAGCAGTACTTC
>TRBD1|TRBV4-2|NA|TRBJ2-2
CASSRDARGRETGELFF
TGTGCCAGCAGCCGAGACGCCAGGGGGCGGGAAACCGGGGAGCTGTTTTTT
>TRBD1|TRBV19|NA|TRBJ2-2
CASTWSAGGTGELFF
TGTGCCAGTACCTGGTCGGCAGGGGGTACCGGGGAGCTGTTTTTT
>NA|TRBV7-2|NA|TRBJ1-6
CASSLRSNSPLHF
TGTGCCAGCAGCTTAAGGAGCAATTCACCCCTCCACTTT